This TCR beta chain was captured by sequencing in a study of regulatory T cells in long-lasting Graves disease. As for the study in general: Recently diagnosed Graves' patients had received antithyroid drugs for under 3 months.

Trimming pared 0 bases from V and 2 bases from J, leaving 8 bases between. This CDR3 contains 15 residues. Sequencing libraries for TCR beta were prepared with iRepertoire HTBI primers and Arm-PCR of CDR3 regions. TCRdb analysed the multiplex PCR reads with MiXCR anew, one entry per CDR3 protein. This sample has under 800,000 distinct CDR3 sequences; roughly 15% occur once, and the top ten carry around 19%. This clonotype was seen at least ten times. Documented time point: newly diagnosed GD, antithyroid drugs for less than 3 months. PBMCs provided the RNA from which the TCR library was made. Diagnoses of Graves' disease were made by American Thyroid Association guidelines. This sample was also put to use in a study of T cells in Graves' hyperthyroidism and ophthalmopathy. As that report states: Uncontrolled infection, other autoimmune disease, pregnancy and lactation each barred patients from inclusion. The HTBI primer set drove a first-round RT-PCR of the TCR CDR3.

The sequence was obtained from a woman aged 25 to 39 with Graves disease. This sequence joins TRBV12-3 or TRBV12-4 and TRBJ1-5, with D unclear. Sequenced here: peripheral blood mononuclear cells (PBMCs), sampled at new diagnosis, from a patient treated with antithyroid drugs. For the CDR3, the DNA is TGTGCCAGCAGTTTAGCGCGGGCGGGCAATCAGCCCCAGCATTTT. It translates to CASSLARAGNQPQHF.